This paragraph covers one TCR beta chain sequence. The antigen remains undetermined. The data belong to a study of vaccination and CD4 T cells after COVID-19. As for the study in general: Ranging from 14 to 241, the interval between dose two and post-vaccine sampling had a median of approximately 77 days.

The treatment denotes: roughly 11-day PBMC culture with coronavirus spike peptide pools or control peptides (ViraFEST assay). Negative selection enriched CD4+ T cells from cultures at roughly nine days. The CDR3 loop spans 15 amino acids. CDR1 and CDR2 from the germline V gene are SNHLY and FYNNEI. Trimming took 5 bases from V and 0 from J, leaving 12 bases between them. Once obtained from cultured CD4+ T cells, the DNA was sequenced using the Oncomine TCR Beta short-read assay. MiXCR, run by TCRdb on the PCR reads, gives a single entry per CDR3 protein. This sample carries 15,000 to 18,000 distinct CDR3 sequences, approximately 42% of them seen once, and the ten largest clones take 20% to 25%.

This chain connects TRBV2 to TRBJ2-3, with D maybe TRBD2 (6 bases). Specimen: cultured CD4+ T cells from blood. This receptor was taken from a human donor with COVID-19. CDR3 nucleotides: TGTGCCAGCAGTCTCCCCGGGACTAGCACAGATACGCAGTATTTT. Protein: CASSLPGTSTDTQYF.